The entry that follows covers one TCR beta chain sequence. This sample is drawn from a study of shared clonotypes between healthy human individuals. Data came from immunoSEQ multiplex PCR; TCRdb stores just in-frame clones and leaves some out. The table records fewer than 1 million clones, approximately 96% of them present only once. Germline lookup yields CDR1 LNHNV and CDR2 YYDKDF (reference sequence). The germline V and J ends were trimmed by 5 bases and 6 bases, with 8 bases remaining between them. The length of the CDR3 is 12 residues. Terminally differentiated effector memory CD45RA+ cells were excluded from the naive CD8 cells, which were CD45RO-negative and positively selected for CCR7.

Specimen: naive CD8+ T cells sorted from blood. This chain links TRBV15 with TRBJ1-5; no definite D call. This clonotype was sampled from a man aged 25 to 40 in good health. As DNA, the CDR3 is TGTGCCACCAGCGGCCCCAGTCAGCCCCAGCATTTT. Its translation is CATSGPSQPQHF.